In this sample, the clone carrying this T cell receptor beta chain turned up once. The data originate from a study of blood T cell repertoires in COVID-19. Study-wide context: Acute and convalescent COVID-19 samples came from the United States, Italy and Spain. PBMCs, B-cell-depleted T cells, or T cells provided the cDNA or gDNA that made up the material.

Original analysis: Amplification from reference gene primers served as the basis for estimated nucleated cell counts. Measured with immunoSEQ multiplex PCR; TCRdb has only the in-frame clones, and not every one. V and J calls plus clone size are reproduced from that table; the DNA served to infer D and trimming. This table has about 200,000 clones, roughly 80% appearing once. Seattle patients were enrolled while actively infected and followed longitudinally. The sequencing input was peripheral blood. The clonotype originates from a woman older than 75 with COVID-19, enrolled during active disease.

CDR3 DNA: TGTGCCAGCAGCGAAAGACTAGCGGGATCCTACAATGAGCAGTTCTTC. The encoded protein is CASSERLAGSYNEQFF. J is TRBJ2-1 and V is TRBV25-1, with 11 positions matching TRBD2. V was pared by 6 bases and J by 1 base, with 5 bases of the junction left unmatched. Germline V gene sequence: CDR1 MGHDK, CDR2 SYGVNS. The CDR3 totals 16 residues.